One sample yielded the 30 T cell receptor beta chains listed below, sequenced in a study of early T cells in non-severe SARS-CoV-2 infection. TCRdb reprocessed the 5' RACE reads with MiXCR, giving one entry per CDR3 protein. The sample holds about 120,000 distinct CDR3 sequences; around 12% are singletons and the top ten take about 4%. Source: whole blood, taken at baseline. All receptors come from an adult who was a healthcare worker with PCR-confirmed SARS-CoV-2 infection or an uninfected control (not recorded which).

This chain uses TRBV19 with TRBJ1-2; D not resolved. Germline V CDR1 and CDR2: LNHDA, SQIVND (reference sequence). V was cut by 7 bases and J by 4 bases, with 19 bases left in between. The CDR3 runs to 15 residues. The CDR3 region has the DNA TGTGCCAGTACCGTAGTGGGCAGATCTTTCTATGGCTACACCTTC. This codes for CASTVVGRSFYGYTF.

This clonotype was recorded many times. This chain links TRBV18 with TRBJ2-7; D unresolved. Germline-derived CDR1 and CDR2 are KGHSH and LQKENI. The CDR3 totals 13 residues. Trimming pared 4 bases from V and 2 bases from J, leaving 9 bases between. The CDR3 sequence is CASSLSLAYEQYF. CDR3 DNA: TGTGCCAGCTCACTTTCGCTCGCCTACGAGCAGTACTTC.

The CDR3 is CASSWTGAGELFF. CDR3 DNA sequence: TGTGCCAGCAGCTGGACAGGGGCCGGGGAGCTGTTTTTT. The chain carries TRBV5-5 and TRBJ2-2; TRBD1 agrees at 9 bases. Germline CDR1 is SGHKS and CDR2 is YYEKEE (reference sequence). CDR3 size: 13 residues. J lost 6 bases, V lost 3 bases, and 0 bases had no gene match.

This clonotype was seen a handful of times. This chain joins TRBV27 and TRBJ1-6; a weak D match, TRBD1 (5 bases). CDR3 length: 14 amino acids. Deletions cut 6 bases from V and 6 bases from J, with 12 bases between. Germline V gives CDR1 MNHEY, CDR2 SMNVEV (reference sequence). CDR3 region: CASSYDRSNSPLHF. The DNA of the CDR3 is TGTGCCAGCAGCTACGACAGATCTAATTCACCCCTCCACTTT.

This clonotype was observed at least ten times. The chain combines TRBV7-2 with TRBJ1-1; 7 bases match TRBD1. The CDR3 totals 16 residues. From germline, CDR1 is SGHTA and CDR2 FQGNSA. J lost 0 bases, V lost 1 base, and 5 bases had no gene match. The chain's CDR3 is CASSLGGQRVNTEAFF. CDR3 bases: TGTGCCAGCAGCTTAGGGGGACAGCGAGTGAACACTGAAGCTTTCTTT.

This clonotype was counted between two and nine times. The CDR3 spells CSARGGGLAGNTGELFF. The CDR3 nucleotides read TGCAGTGCTAGAGGTGGAGGGCTAGCCGGAAACACCGGGGAGCTGTTTTTT. The V gene is TRBV20-1, the J gene TRBJ2-2, with TRBD2 as a possible D gene (6 bases). Germline V gene lookup returns CDR1 DFQATT and CDR2 SNEGSKA (reference sequence). Trimming removed 1 base at V and 2 bases at J, with 17 bases between. The CDR3 length is 17 residues.

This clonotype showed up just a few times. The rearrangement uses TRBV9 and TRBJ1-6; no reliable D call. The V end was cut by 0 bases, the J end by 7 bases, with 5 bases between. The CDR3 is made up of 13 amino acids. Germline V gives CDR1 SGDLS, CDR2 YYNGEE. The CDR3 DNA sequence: TGTGCCAGCAGCGTAGAGCCCAATTCACCCCTCCACTTT. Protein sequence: CASSVEPNSPLHF.

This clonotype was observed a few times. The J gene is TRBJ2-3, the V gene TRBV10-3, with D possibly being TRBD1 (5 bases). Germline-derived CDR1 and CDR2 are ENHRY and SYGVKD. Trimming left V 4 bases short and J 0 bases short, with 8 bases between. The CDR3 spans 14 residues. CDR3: CAISGQGSTDTQYF. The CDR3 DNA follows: TGTGCCATCAGTGGTCAGGGTAGCACAGATACGCAGTATTTT.

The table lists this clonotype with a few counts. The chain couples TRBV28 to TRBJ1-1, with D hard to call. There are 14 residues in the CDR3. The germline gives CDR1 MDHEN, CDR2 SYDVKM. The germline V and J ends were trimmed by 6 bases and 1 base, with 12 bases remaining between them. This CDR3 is CASRTLPENTEAFF. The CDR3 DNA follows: TGTGCCAGCAGGACACTCCCCGAGAACACTGAAGCTTTCTTT.

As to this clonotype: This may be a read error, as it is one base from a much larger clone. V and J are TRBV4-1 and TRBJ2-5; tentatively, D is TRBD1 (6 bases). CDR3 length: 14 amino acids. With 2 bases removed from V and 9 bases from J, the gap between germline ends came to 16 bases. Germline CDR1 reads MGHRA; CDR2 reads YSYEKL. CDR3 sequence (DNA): TGCGCCAGCAGCCAACCTCGGGACACACCGTCCCAGTACTTC. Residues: CASSQPRDTPSQYF.

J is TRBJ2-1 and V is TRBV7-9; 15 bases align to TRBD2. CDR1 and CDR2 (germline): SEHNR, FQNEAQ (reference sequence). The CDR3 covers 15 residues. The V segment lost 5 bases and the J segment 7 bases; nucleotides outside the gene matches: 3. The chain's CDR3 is CASSVGTSGRNEQFF. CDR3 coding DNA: TGTGCCAGCAGCGTAGGGACTAGCGGGAGGAATGAGCAGTTCTTC. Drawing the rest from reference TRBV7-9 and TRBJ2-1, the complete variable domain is DTGVSQNPRHKITKRGQNVTFRCDPISEHNRLYWYRQTLGQGPEFLTYFQNEAQLEKSRLLSDRFSAERPKGSFSTLEIQRTEQGDSAMYLCASSVGTSGRNEQFFGPGTRLTVL.

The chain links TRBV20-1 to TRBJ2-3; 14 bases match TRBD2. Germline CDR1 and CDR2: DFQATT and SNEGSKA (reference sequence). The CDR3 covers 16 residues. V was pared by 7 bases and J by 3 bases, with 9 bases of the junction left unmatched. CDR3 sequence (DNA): TGCAGTGTCTACTTGGGGACTAGCGGGAGAACAGATACGCAGTATTTT. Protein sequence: CSVYLGTSGRTDTQYF.

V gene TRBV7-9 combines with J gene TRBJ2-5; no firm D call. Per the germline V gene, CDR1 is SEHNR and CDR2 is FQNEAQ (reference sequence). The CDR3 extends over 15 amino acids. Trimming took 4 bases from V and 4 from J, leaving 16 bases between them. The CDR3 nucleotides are TGTGCCAGCAGCTCGGACCCTTTAGCCGGAGAGACCCAGTACTTC. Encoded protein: CASSSDPLAGETQYF.

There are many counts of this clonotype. The CDR3 loop reads CASSPTGYAEAFF. The CDR3 DNA sequence: TGCGCCAGCAGCCCCACCGGTTACGCTGAAGCTTTCTTT. V usage is TRBV5-1 and J usage is TRBJ1-1, with D unclear. V was cut by 4 bases and J by 6 bases, with 13 bases left in between. Germline V CDR1 and CDR2: SGHRS, YFSETQ. This CDR3 has 13 amino acids. The entire variable domain, with the rest obtained from reference TRBV5-1 and TRBJ1-1, is as follows: KAGVTQTPRYLIKTRGQQVTLSCSPISGHRSVSWYQQTPGQGLQFLFEYFSETQRNKGNFPGRFSGRQFSNSRSEMNVSTLELGDSALYLCASSPTGYAEAFFGQGTRLTVV.

The CDR3 here is CASSLGPAGGVYEQYF. The DNA of the CDR3 is TGTGCCAGCAGCCTCGGTCCCGCAGGGGGCGTCTACGAGCAGTACTTC. The chain employs TRBV3-1 and TRBJ2-7; 8 positions match TRBD1. Trimming removed 4 bases from V and 3 bases from J; junction bases left unmatched: 11. The germline CDR1 and CDR2 sequences are LGHDT and YNNKEL (reference sequence). The CDR3 runs 16 residues.

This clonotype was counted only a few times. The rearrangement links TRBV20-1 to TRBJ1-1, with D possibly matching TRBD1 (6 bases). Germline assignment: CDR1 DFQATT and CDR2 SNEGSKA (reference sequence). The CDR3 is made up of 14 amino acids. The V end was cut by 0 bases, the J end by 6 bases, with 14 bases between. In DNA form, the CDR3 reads TGCAGTGCTAGAGAGGGGGGCCCGGCAGCTGAAGCTTTCTTT. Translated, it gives CSAREGGPAAEAFF.

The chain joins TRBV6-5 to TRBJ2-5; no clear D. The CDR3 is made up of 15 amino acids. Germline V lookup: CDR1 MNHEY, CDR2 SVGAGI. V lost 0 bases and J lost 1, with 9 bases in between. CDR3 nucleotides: TGTGCCAGCAGTTACTCAGCAGGTTTCCAAGAGACCCAGTACTTC. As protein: CASSYSAGFQETQYF.

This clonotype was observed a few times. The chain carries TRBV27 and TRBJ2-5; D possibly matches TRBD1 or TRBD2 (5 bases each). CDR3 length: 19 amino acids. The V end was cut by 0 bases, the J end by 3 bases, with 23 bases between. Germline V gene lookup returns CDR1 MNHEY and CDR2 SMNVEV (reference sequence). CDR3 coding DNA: TGTGCCAGCAGTTTATCTGCGCCGTTCCACGAGGGGCGGAAAGAGACCCAGTACTTC. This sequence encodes CASSLSAPFHEGRKETQYF.

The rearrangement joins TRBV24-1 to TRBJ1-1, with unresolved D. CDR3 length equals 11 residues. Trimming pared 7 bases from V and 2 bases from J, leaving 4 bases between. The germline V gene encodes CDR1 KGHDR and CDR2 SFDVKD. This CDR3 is CATRSNTEAFF. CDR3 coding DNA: TGTGCCACCAGAAGTAACACTGAAGCTTTCTTT.

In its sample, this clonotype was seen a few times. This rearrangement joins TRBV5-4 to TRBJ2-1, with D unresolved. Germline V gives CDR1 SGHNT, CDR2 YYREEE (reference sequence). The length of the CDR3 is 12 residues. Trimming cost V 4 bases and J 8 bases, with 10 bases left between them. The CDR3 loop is CASSRSGDEQFF. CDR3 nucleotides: TGTGCCAGCAGCCGTTCAGGCGATGAGCAGTTCTTC.

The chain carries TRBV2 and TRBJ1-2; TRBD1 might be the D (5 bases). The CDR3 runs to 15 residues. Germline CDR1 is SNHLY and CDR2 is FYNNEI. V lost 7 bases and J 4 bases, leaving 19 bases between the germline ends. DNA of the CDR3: TGTGCCAGCACCCCCGAATCCGACAGTTCCTATGGCTACACCTTC. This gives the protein CASTPESDSSYGYTF. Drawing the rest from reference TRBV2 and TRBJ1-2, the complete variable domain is EPEVTQTPSHQVTQMGQEVILRCVPISNHLYFYWYRQILGQKVEFLVSFYNNEISEKSEIFDDQFSVERPDGSNFTLKIRSTKLEDSAMYFCASTPESDSSYGYTFGSGTRLTVV.

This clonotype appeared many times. The CDR3 DNA reads as TGCAGCGCCCAGCTGAACACTGAAGCTTTCTTT. Amino acid sequence: CSAQLNTEAFF. V and J are TRBV29-1 and TRBJ1-1; no firm D call. This CDR3 region has 11 residues. The germline V gene has CDR1 SQVTM and CDR2 ANQGSEA. Trimming removed 7 bases from V and 0 bases from J, with 6 bases in between.

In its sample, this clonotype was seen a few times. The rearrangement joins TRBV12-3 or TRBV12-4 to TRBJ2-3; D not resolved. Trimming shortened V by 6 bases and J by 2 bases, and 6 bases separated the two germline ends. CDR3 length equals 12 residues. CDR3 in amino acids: CASRRSTDTQYF. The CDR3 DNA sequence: TGTGCCAGCAGGCGGTCCACAGATACGCAGTATTTT.

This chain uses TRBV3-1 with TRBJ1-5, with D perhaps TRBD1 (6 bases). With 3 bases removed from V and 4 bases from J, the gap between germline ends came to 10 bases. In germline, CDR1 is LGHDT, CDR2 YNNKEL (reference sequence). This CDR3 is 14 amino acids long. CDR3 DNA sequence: TGTGCCAGCAGCCAGGACAGTTTAAATCAGCCCCAGCATTTT. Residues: CASSQDSLNQPQHF.

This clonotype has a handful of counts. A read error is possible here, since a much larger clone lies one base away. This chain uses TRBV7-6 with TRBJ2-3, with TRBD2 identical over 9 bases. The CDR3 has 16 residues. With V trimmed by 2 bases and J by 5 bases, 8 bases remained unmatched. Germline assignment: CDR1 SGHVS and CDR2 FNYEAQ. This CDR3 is CASSLRGLAGIDTQYF. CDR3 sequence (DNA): TGTGCCAGCAGCTTAAGGGGCCTAGCGGGGATAGATACGCAGTATTTT.

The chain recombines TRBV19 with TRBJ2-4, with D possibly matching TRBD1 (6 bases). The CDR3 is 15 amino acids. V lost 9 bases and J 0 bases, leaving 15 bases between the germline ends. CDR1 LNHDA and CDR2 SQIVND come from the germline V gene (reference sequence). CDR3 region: CASTGTYGAKNIQYF. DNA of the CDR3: TGTGCCAGCACAGGGACGTACGGAGCCAAAAACATTCAGTACTTC.

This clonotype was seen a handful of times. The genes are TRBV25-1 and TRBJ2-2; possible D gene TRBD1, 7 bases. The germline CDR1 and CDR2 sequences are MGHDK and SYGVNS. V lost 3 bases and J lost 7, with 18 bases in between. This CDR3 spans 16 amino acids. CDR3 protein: CASSDLDREEGGELFF. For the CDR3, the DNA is TGTGCCAGCAGTGATCTAGACAGGGAGGAAGGCGGGGAGCTGTTTTTT.

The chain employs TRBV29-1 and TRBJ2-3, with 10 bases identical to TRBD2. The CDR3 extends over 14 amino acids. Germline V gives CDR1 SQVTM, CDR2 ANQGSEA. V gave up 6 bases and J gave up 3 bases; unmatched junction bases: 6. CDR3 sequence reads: CSVDRTSGTDTQYF. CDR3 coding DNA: TGCAGCGTCGATAGGACTAGCGGAACAGATACGCAGTATTTT.

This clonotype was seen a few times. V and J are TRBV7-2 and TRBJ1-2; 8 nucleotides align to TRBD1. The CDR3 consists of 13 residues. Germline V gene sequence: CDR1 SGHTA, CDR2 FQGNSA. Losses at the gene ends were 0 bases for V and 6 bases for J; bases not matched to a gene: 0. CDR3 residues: CASSLATGDGYTF. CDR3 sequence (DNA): TGTGCCAGCAGCTTAGCGACAGGGGATGGCTACACCTTC.

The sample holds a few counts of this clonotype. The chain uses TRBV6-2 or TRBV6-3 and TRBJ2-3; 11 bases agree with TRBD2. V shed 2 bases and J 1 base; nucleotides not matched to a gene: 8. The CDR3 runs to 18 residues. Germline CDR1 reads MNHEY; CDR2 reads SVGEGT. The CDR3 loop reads CASSYPPPTSGGTDTQYF. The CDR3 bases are TGTGCCAGCAGTTACCCCCCTCCGACTAGCGGGGGCACAGATACGCAGTATTTT.